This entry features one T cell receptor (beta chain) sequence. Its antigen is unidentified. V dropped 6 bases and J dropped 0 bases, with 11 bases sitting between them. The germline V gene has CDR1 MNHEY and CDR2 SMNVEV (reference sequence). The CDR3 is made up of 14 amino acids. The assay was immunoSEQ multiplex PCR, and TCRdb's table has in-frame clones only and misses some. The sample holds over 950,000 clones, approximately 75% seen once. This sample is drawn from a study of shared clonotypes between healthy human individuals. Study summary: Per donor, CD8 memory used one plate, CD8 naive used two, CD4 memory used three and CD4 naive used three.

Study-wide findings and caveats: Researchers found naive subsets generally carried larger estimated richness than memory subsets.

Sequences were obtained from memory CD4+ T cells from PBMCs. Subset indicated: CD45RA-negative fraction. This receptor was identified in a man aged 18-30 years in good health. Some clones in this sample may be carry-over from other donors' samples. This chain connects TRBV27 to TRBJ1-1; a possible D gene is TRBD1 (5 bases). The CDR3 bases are TGTGCCAGCAGGAGGGGTACCTTGAACACTGAAGCTTTCTTT. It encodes CASRRGTLNTEAFF.